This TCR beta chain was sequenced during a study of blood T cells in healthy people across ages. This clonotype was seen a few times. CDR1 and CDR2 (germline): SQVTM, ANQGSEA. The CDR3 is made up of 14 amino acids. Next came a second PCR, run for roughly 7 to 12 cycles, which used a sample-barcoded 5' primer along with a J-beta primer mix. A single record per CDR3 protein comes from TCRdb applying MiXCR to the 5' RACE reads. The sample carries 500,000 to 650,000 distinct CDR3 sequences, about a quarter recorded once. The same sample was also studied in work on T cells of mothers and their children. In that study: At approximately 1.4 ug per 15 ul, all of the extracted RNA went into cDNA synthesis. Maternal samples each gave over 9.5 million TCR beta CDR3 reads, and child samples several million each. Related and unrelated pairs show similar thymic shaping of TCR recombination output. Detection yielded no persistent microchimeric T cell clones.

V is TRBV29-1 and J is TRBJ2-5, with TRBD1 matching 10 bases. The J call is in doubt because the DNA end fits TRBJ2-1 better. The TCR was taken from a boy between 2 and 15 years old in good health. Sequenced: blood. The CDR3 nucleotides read TGCAGCGTTAAGACAGGGGGCCTTGGGAATGAGCAGTTCTTC. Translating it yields CSVKTGGLGNEQFF.